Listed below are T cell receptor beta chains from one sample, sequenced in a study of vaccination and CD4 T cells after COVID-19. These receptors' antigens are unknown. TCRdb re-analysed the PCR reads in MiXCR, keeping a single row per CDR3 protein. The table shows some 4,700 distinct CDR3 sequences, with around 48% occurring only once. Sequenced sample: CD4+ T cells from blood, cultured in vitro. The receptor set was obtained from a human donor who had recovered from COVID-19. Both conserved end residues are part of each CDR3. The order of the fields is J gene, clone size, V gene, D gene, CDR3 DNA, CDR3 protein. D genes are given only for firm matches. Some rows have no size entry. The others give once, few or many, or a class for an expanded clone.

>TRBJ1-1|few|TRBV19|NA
TGTGCCAGTAGTTCTCAGCGGAACACTGAAGCTTTCTTT
CASSSQRNTEAFF
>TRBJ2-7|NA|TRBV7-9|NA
TGTGCCAGCAGTTCACTAGCAACAAGGGCCTACGAGCAGTACTTC
CASSSLATRAYEQYF
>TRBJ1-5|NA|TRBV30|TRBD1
TGTGCCTGGGCCGACAGGGGTAATCAGCCCCAGCATTTT
CAWADRGNQPQHF
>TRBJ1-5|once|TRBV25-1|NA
TGTGCCAGCAGTGCCCAGGGCAGCAATCAGCCCCAGCATTTT
CASSAQGSNQPQHF
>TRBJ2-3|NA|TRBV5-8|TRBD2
TGCGCCAGCAGCCGGACTCCTAGCGGGGGGGCAGATACGCAGTATTTT
CASSRTPSGGADTQYF
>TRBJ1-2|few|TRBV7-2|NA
TGTGCCAGCAGCTTAGAAGCACAGCCGTCTCGTGGCTACACCTTC
CASSLEAQPSRGYTF
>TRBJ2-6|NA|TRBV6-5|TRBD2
TGTGCCAGCAGTTACTTTGGGGGGGGCTCTGGGGCCAACGTCCTGACTTTC
CASSYFGGGSGANVLTF
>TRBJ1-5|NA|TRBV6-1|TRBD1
TGTGCCAGCAGCCGGGACAGGGGCAATCAGCCCCAGCATTTT
CASSRDRGNQPQHF
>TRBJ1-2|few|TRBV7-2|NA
TGTGCCAGCAGCTCGTACGGGTTCTATGGCTACACCTTC
CASSSYGFYGYTF
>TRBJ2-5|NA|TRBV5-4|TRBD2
TGTGCCAGCAGCGGGGGGACTAGCGGGGGCCCTCAAGAGACCCAGTACTTC
CASSGGTSGGPQETQYF
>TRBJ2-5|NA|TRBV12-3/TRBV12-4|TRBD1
TGTGCCAGCAGTCGCCGGGACAGGGGGACCCCGGAGACCCAGTACTTC
CASSRRDRGTPETQYF
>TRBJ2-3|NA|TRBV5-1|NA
TGCGCCAGCAGCTTCCAGCAGGCGAACACAGATACGCAGTATTTT
CASSFQQANTDTQYF
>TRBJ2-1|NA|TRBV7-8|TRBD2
TGTGCCAGCAGCGACAGGACTAGCAGGAGGGCCAAGCATGAGCAGTTCTTC
CASSDRTSRRAKHEQFF
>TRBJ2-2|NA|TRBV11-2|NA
TGTGCCAGCAGCTTGCGCAGGGGAACCGGGGAGCTGTTTTTT
CASSLRRGTGELFF
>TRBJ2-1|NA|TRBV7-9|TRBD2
TGTGCCAGCAGCTACCTAGCGGGGGGGTTCAATGAGCAGTTCTTC
CASSYLAGGFNEQFF
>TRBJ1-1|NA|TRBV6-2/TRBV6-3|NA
TGTGCCAGCAGTCGCAGGTTGGAGGGGCGCCTTAACACTGAAGCTTTCTTT
CASSRRLEGRLNTEAFF
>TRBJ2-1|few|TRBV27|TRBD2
TGTGCCAGCAGTTCTCTAGGGACTAGCGGGAGGTCTGAGCAGTTCTTC
CASSSLGTSGRSEQFF
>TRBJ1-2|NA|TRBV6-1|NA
TGTGCCAGCAGCTCTACAGATAACTATGGCTACACCTTC
CASSSTDNYGYTF